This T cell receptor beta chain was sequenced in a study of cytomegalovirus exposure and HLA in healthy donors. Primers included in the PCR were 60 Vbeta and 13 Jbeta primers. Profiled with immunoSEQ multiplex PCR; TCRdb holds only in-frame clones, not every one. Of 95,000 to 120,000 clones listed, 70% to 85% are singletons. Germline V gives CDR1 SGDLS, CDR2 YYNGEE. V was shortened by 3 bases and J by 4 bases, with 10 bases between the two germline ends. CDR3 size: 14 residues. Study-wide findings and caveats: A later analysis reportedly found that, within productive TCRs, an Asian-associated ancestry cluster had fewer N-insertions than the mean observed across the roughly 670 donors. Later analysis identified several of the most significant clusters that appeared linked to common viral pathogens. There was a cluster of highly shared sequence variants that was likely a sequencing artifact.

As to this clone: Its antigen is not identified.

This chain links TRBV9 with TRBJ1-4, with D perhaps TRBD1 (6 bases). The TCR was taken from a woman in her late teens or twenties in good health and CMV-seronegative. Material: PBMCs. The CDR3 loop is CASSGTGINEKLFF. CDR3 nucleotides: TGTGCCAGCAGCGGTACAGGGATTAATGAAAAACTGTTTTTT.